These T cell receptor beta chains were read from a single sample in a study of T cell responses to AZD1222 COVID-19 vaccine. Sequencing used immunoSEQ multiplex PCR; TCRdb keeps in-frame clones, though not all of them. Of 90,000 to 95,000 clones in the sample, roughly 93% are singletons; the top ten hold about 20%. The material was peripheral blood, obtained on day 0 of AZD1222 vaccination. These receptors originate from an adult in good health. CDR3s include the opening cysteine and the closing phenylalanine or tryptophan. A D gene is named only where the DNA matches it firmly. Clone size appears in some rows only: once, few, many, or a class for an expanded clone.

V	D	J	size	CDR3	DNA
TRBV27	-	TRBJ1-2	-	CASRRVNREVGYGYTF	TGTGCCAGCAGGAGAGTCAACAGGGAGGTTGGCTATGGCTACACCTTC
TRBV11-3	-	TRBJ1-1	few	CASSLEQYGVAFF	TGTGCCAGCAGCTTAGAACAGTATGGCGTAGCTTTCTTT
TRBV29-1	TRBD1	TRBJ1-1	-	CSGATGSGNTEAFF	TGCAGCGGGGCGACAGGGTCCGGGAACACTGAAGCTTTCTTT
TRBV29-1	-	TRBJ1-6	-	CSVEIGNSPLHF	TGCAGCGTTGAAATAGGGAATTCACCCCTCCACTTT
TRBV28	-	TRBJ1-4	-	CASRGAAFNEKLFF	TGTGCCAGCAGAGGGGCAGCTTTTAATGAAAAACTGTTTTTT
TRBV7-9	-	TRBJ1-2	-	CASSPHHRDNYGYTF	TGTGCCAGCAGCCCGCACCACAGGGACAACTATGGCTACACCTTC
TRBV24-1	TRBD2	TRBJ2-3	-	CATSDGTSATDTQYF	TGTGCCACCAGTGACGGGACTAGCGCCACAGATACGCAGTATTTT
TRBV28	-	TRBJ2-7	-	CASILGTRSYEQYF	TGTGCCAGCATCTTAGGGACAAGATCCTACGAGCAGTACTTC
TRBV5-5	TRBD1	TRBJ1-2	-	CASSVSGQGAGYTF	TGTGCCAGCAGCGTGTCTGGACAGGGGGCTGGCTACACCTTC
TRBV6-5	-	TRBJ1-2	-	CADNDLTHYGYTF	TGCGCCGATAACGACCTCACGCACTATGGCTACACCTTC
TRBV7-9	-	TRBJ2-4	-	CASSSLVTGAKNIQYF	TGTGCCAGCAGCTCCCTTGTAACAGGAGCCAAAAACATTCAGTACTTC
TRBV19	-	TRBJ2-7	-	CASSSTRGYEQYF	TGTGCCAGTAGCTCTACTCGAGGCTACGAGCAGTACTTC
TRBV2	-	TRBJ2-7	-	CASSGQGIIYEQYF	TGTGCCAGCAGCGGGCAGGGTATTATCTACGAGCAGTACTTC
TRBV7-2	-	TRBJ2-5	-	CASSSPGKTQYF	TGTGCCAGCAGCTCCCCAGGGAAGACCCAGTACTTC
TRBV9	-	TRBJ1-2	-	CASSADQQGIYGYTF	TGTGCCAGCAGCGCGGATCAACAGGGAATCTATGGCTACACCTTC
TRBV10-3	-	TRBJ1-1	-	CAISTTGTAHEAFF	TGTGCCATCAGTACAACAGGGACGGCTCATGAAGCTTTCTTT
TRBV29-1	TRBD1	TRBJ1-1	-	CSVGRDRGDTEAFF	TGCAGCGTTGGCCGGGACAGGGGTGACACTGAAGCTTTCTTT
TRBV3-1/TRBV3-2	TRBD1	TRBJ2-7	-	CASSSQGAAEQYF	TGTGCCAGCAGCTCGCAGGGGGCGGCCGAGCAGTACTTC
TRBV5-1	-	TRBJ1-1	-	CASSRRVSVNTEAFF	TGCGCCAGCAGCCGCCGAGTATCAGTGAACACTGAAGCTTTCTTT
TRBV18	TRBD1	TRBJ1-3	-	CASSLDRGNGNTIYF	TGTGCCAGCTCCCTTGACAGGGGTAACGGAAACACCATATATTTT
TRBV7-2	-	TRBJ1-6	-	CASSLTSGGLSNSPLHF	TGTGCCAGCAGCCTCACCAGCGGGGGTTTGAGTAATTCACCCCTCCACTTT
TRBV6-5	-	TRBJ1-2	-	CASSPPGGVYGYTF	TGTGCCAGCAGTCCCCCTGGAGGAGTCTATGGCTACACCTTC
TRBV5-5	TRBD1	TRBJ1-1	-	CASSPVPGQGRNTEAFF	TGTGCCAGCAGCCCGGTCCCGGGACAGGGGCGGAACACTGAAGCTTTCTTT
TRBV3-1/TRBV3-2	TRBD1	TRBJ2-7	-	CASSPRLGQEYF	TGTGCCAGCAGCCCGCGTCTTGGACAGGAATACTTC
TRBV6-2/TRBV6-3	-	TRBJ1-1	few	CASSSLGLLNTEAFF	TGTGCCAGCAGTTCCCTAGGCCTTCTGAACACTGAAGCTTTCTTT
TRBV7-9	-	TRBJ1-5	-	CASSLDISNQPQHF	TGTGCCAGCAGCTTGGACATCAGCAATCAGCCCCAGCATTTT
TRBV27	TRBD1	TRBJ1-2	few	CASRPAGTGGSGYTF	TGTGCCAGCAGACCCGCCGGGACAGGGGGAAGTGGCTACACCTTC
TRBV5-4	TRBD1	TRBJ1-6	-	CASSLGQGTNSPLHF	TGTGCCAGCAGCTTGGGACAGGGAACTAATTCACCCCTCCACTTT
TRBV7-2	-	TRBJ2-7	-	CASSLAPGKQYF	TGTGCCAGCAGCTTAGCCCCCGGGAAGCAGTACTTC
TRBV19	-	TRBJ1-5	-	CASSRWGGGSNQPQHF	TGTGCCAGTAGTCGGTGGGGAGGAGGAAGCAATCAGCCCCAGCATTTT
TRBV7-2	-	TRBJ1-5	-	CASSLVDGQPQHF	TGTGCCAGCAGCTTAGTGGATGGTCAGCCCCAGCATTTT
TRBV5-1	-	TRBJ2-7	-	CASSLDGTYEQYF	TGCGCCAGCAGCTTGGACGGTACCTACGAGCAGTACTTC
TRBV9	-	TRBJ1-3	-	CASGDMALSGNTIYF	TGTGCCAGCGGTGACATGGCGCTCTCTGGAAACACCATATATTTT